This is a list of T cell receptor beta chains from one sample in a study of cytomegalovirus exposure and HLA in healthy donors. The table came from immunoSEQ multiplex PCR; TCRdb's copy has only in-frame clones and leaves some out. The sample records about 140,000 clones, 80% to 90% being singletons. Specimen: PBMCs. The source of these receptors is a man younger than 35 in good health and CMV-seronegative. Both conserved end residues are trimmed from each CDR3. Only part of the rows carry a size: once, few, many, or a class if the clone is expanded.

clone_size	j_call	v_call	cdr3_aa
NA	TRBJ1-6	TRBV5-5	ASSRQDNSPLH
NA	TRBJ1-1	TRBV30	ARQGFSEAF
NA	TRBJ1-2	TRBV28	ASNSPVSGSVGGYT
NA	TRBJ2-7	TRBV4-3	ASSQDSGVGWLEQY
NA	TRBJ2-7	TRBV9	ASSAESGSPYEQY
NA	TRBJ2-7	TRBV5-1	ASRTGQGYEQY
many	TRBJ1-5	TRBV6-1	ASSEQGNQPQH
NA	TRBJ1-1	TRBV7-8	ASLPGGSNTEAF
NA	TRBJ1-3	TRBV7-6	ASSLGGNNRNTIY
NA	TRBJ2-1	TRBV5-1	ASSFGDSNEQF
once	TRBJ1-5	TRBV7-2	ASSLRENQPQH
NA	TRBJ2-3	TRBV9	ASSVAGRDRDTQY
NA	TRBJ2-1	TRBV2	ASRPGTSYFHEQF
NA	TRBJ2-5	TRBV29-1	SASTSAQETQY